Described below is a single T cell receptor (beta chain) sequence and its context. Its target is not known. The junction differs from germline at one of its ends, possibly a read error. No treatment of any kind had been given to any patient before thyroid surgery. TCRdb re-called clones from the PCR reads using MiXCR. The sample has 37,000 or so clones, roughly 17% seen once; the top ten hold 5% to 7.5%. The data originate from a study of metastatic and nonmetastatic thyroid tumors. Study-wide background: Comparison of repertoires was carried out across blood and tumor or nodule tissue from malignant and benign thyroid patients. Whole-study findings and limits: The study reportedly found significantly higher TCR beta diversity in malignant thyroid tumors than benign nodules, in blood and tumor.

Germline values: CDR1 MDHEN, CDR2 SYDVKM. CDR3 size: 16 residues. Sequencing input: blood. The source is a male donor with papillary thyroid cancer or a benign thyroid nodule (not recorded which). Some clones in this sample may be carry-over from other donors' samples. This chain connects TRBV28 to TRBJ1-3, with a possible D match to TRBD1 (6 bases). In DNA form, the CDR3 reads TGTGCCATCAGTCAAGGACAGTGGGCGTGGGGAAACACCATATATTTT. Protein: CAISQGQWAWGNTIYF.